This T cell receptor beta chain comes out of a study of high-grade serous ovarian cancer treatment subgroups. Study-wide points: Repertoire similarity ranged roughly 0.095 to 0.79 between tumors of one patient. Without spatial data, bulk sequencing limits insight into HGSC tumor diversity.

Tumor samples were obtained before definitive surgery or chemotherapy. Using immunoSEQ multiplex PCR, the repertoire was profiled, and TCRdb retains in-frame clones only, with some absent. Among approximately 17,000 clones listed, approximately 70% were seen once. With 4 bases clipped from V and 1 base from J, the junction kept 3 bases outside the gene matches. CDR3 size: 15 residues. Germline CDR1 is SGDLS and CDR2 is YYNGEE. This clone appeared once. No antigen is known for it. The TCR originated in a human donor with high-grade serous ovarian cancer. Specimen: tumor tissue. This rearrangement joins TRBV9 to TRBJ2-2, with 8 bases aligning to TRBD1. The CDR3, as DNA: TGTGCCAGCAGCATCAGGGGGCAGAACACCGGGGAGCTGTTTTTT. Encoded protein: CASSIRGQNTGELFF.